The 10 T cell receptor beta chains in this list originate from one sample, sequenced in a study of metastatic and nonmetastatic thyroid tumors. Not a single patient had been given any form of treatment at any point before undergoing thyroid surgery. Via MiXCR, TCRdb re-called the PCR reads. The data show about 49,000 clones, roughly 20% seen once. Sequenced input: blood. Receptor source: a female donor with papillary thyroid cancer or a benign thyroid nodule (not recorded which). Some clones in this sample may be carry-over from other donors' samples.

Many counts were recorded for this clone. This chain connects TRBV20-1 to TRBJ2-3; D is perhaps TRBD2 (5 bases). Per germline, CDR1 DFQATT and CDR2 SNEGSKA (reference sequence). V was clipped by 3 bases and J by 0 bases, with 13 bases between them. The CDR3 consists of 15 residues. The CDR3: CSASGLAESTDTQYF. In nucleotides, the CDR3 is TGCAGTGCTAGCGGGCTAGCCGAAAGCACAGATACGCAGTATTTT.

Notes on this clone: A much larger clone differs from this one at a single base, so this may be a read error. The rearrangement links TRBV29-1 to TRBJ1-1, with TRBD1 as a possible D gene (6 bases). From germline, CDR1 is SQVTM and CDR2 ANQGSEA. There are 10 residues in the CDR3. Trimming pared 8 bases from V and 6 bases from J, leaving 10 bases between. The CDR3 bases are TGCAGCAGAGGGGGGTCTGAAGCTTTCTTT. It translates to CSRGGSEAFF.

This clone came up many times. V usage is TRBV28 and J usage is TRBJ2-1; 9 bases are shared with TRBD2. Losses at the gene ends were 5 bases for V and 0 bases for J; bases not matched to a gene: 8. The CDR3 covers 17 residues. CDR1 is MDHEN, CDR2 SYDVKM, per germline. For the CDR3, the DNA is TGTGCCAGCAGTGAGACTAGCGGAGGGAGCTCCTACAATGAGCAGTTCTTC. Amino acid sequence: CASSETSGGSSYNEQFF. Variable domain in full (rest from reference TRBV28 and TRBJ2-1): DVKVTQSSRYLVKRTGEKVFLECVQDMDHENMFWYRQDPGLGLRLIYFSYDVKMKEKGDIPEGYSVSREKKERFSLILESASTNQTSMYLCASSETSGGSSYNEQFFGPGTRLTVL.

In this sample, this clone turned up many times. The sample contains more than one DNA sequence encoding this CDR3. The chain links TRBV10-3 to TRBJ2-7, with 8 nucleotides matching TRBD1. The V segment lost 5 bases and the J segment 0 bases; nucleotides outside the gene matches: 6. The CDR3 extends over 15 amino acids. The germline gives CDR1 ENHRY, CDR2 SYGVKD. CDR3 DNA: TGTGCCATCAGTCCCAGCAGGGGGCTCTCCTACGAGCAGTACTTC. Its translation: CAISPSRGLSYEQYF.

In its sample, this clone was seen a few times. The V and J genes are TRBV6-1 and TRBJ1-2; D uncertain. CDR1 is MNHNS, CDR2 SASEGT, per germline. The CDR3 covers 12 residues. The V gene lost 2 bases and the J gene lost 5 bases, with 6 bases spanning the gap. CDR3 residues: CASSESRYGYTF. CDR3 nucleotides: TGTGCCAGCAGTGAATCCCGGTATGGCTACACCTTC.

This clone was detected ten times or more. DNA of the CDR3: TGTGCCAGCAGCTTCTCTAGCGCGTATGAGCAGTTCTTC. It is translated as CASSFSSAYEQFF. The chain combines TRBV11-3 with TRBJ2-1; D is perhaps TRBD2 (6 bases). This CDR3 region has 13 residues. The germline V gene has CDR1 SGHNT and CDR2 YENEEA. V lost 3 bases and J 8 bases, leaving 11 bases between the germline ends.

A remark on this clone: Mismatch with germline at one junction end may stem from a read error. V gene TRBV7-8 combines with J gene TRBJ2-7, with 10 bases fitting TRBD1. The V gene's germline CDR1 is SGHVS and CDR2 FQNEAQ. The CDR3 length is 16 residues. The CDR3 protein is CAGSLFGTGAIYEQYF. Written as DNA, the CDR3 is TGTGCCGGCAGCTTATTCGGGACAGGGGCGATCTACGAGCAGTACTTC.

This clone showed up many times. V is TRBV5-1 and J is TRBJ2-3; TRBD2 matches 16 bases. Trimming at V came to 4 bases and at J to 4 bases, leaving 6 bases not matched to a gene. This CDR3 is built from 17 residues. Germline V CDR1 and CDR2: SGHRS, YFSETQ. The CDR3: CASSTGLAGGVADTQYF. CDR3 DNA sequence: TGCGCCAGCAGCACGGGACTAGCGGGAGGGGTAGCAGATACGCAGTATTTT.

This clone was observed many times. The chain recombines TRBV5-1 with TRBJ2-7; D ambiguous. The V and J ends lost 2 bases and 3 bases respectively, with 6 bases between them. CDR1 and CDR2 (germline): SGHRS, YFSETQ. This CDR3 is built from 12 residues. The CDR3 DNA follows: TGCGCCAGCAGCTTTGACTTCTACGAGCAGTACTTC. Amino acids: CASSFDFYEQYF.

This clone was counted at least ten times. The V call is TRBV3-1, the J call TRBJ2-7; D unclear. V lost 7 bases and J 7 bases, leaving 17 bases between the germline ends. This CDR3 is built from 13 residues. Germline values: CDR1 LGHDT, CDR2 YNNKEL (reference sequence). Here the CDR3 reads CASKPYYEKEQYF. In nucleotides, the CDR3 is TGTGCCAGCAAACCGTATTACGAAAAGGAGCAGTACTTC.